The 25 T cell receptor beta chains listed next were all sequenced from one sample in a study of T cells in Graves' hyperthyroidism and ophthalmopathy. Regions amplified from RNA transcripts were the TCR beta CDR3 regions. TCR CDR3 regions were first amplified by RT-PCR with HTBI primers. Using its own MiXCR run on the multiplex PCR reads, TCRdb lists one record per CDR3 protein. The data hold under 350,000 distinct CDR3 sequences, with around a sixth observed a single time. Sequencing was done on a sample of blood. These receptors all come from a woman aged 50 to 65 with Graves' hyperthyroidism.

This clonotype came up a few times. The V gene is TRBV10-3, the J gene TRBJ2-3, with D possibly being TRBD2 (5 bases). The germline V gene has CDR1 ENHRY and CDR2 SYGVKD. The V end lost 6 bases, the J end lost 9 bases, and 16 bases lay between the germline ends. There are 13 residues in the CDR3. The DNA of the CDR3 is TGTGCCATCAGAGAAGCGGAGTCAGGAACGCAGTATTTT. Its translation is CAIREAESGTQYF.

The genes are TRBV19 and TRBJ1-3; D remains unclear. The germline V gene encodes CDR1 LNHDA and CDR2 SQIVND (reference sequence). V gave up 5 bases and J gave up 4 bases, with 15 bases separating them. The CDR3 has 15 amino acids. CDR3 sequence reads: CASSHDTSGGNTIYF. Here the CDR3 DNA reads TGTGCCAGTAGTCACGACACATCGGGAGGAAACACCATATATTTT.

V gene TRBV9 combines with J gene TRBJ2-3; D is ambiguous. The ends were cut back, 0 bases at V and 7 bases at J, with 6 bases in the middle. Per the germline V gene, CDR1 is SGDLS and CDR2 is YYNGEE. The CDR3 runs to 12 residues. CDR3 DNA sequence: TGTGCCAGCAGCGTAGGGGGATATACGCAGTATTTT. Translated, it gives CASSVGGYTQYF. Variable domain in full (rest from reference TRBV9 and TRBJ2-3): DSGVTQTPKHLITATGQRVTLRCSPRSGDLSVYWYQQSLDQGLQFLIQYYNGEERAKGNILERFSAQQFPDLHSELNLSSLELGDSALYFCASSVGGYTQYFGPGTRLTVL.

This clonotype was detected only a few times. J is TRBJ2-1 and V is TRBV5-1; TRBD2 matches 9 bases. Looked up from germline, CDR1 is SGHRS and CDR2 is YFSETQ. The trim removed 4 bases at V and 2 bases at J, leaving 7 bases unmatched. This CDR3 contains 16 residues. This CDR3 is CASSTGTSSTYNEQFF. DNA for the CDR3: TGCGCCAGCAGCACCGGGACTAGCAGCACCTACAATGAGCAGTTCTTC. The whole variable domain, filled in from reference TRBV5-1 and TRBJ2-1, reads KAGVTQTPRYLIKTRGQQVTLSCSPISGHRSVSWYQQTPGQGLQFLFEYFSETQRNKGNFPGRFSGRQFSNSRSEMNVSTLELGDSALYLCASSTGTSSTYNEQFFGPGTRLTVL.

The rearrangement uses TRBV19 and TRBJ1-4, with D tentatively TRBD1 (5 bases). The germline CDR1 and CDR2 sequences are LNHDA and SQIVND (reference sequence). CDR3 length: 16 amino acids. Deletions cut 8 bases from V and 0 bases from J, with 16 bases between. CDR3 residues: CASSTGGKATNEKLFF. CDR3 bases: TGTGCCAGTTCAACTGGGGGGAAAGCAACTAATGAAAAACTGTTTTTT. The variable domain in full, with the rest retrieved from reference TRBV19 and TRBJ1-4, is DGGITQSPKYLFRKEGQNVTLSCEQNLNHDAMYWYRQDPGQGLRLIYYSQIVNDFQKGDIAEGYSVSREKKESFPLTVTSAQKNPTAFYLCASSTGGKATNEKLFFGSGTQLSVL.

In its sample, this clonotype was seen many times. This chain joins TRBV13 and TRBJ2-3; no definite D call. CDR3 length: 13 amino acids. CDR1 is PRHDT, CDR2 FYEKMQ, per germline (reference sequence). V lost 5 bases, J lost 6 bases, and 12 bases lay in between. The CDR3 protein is CASSSLPLDTQYF. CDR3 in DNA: TGTGCCAGCAGCAGCCTTCCGTTGGATACGCAGTATTTT.

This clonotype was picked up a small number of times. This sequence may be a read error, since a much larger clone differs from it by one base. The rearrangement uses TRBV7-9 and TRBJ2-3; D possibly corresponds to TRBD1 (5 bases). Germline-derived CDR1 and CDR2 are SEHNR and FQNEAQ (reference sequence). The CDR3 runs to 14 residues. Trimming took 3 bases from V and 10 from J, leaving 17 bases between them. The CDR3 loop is CASSFRQVGQSQYF. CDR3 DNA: TGTGCCAGCAGCTTCCGGCAAGTGGGGCAGTCGCAGTATTTT. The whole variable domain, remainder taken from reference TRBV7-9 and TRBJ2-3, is DTGVSQNPRHKITKRGQNVTFRCDPISEHNRLYWYRQTLGQGPEFLTYFQNEAQLEKSRLLSDRFSAERPKGSFSTLEIQRTEQGDSAMYLCASSFRQVGQSQYFGPGTRLTVL.

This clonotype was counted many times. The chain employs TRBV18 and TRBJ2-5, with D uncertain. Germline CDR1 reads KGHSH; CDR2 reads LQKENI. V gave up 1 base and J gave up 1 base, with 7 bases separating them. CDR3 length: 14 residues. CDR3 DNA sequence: TGTGCCAGCTCACCACAGGACCCCCAAGAGACCCAGTACTTC. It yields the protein CASSPQDPQETQYF.

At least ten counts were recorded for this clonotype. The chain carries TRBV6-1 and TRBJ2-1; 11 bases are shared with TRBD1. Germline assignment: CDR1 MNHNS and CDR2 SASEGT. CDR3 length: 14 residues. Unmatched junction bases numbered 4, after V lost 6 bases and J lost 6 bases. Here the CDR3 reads CASSGQGAVNEQFF. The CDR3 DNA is TGTGCCAGCAGCGGACAGGGGGCGGTCAATGAGCAGTTCTTC.

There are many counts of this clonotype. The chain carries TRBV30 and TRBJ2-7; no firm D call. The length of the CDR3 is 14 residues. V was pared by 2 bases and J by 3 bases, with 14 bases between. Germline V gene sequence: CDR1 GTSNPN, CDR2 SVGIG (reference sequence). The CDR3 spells CAWSWGSESYEQYF. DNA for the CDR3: TGTGCCTGGAGTTGGGGAAGTGAGAGCTACGAGCAGTACTTC.

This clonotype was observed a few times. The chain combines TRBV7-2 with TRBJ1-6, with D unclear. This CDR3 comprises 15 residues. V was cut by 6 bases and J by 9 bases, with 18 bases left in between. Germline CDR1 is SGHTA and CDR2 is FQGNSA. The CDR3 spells CASRGKVTRSSPLHF. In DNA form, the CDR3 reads TGTGCCAGCAGGGGGAAAGTTACTAGAAGTTCACCCCTCCACTTT.

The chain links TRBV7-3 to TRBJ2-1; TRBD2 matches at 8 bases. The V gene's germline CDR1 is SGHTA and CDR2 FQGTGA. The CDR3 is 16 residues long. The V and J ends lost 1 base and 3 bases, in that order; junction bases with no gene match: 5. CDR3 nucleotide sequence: TGTGCCAGCAGCTTAAGGGCAGCGGGGGTCTACAATGAGCAGTTCTTC. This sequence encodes CASSLRAAGVYNEQFF.

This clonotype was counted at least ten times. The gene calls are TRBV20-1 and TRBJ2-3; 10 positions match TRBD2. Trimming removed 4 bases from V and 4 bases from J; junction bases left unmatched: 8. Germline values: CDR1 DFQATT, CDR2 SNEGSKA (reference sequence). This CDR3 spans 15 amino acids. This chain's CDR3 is CSAINSGRSADTQYF. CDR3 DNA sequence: TGCAGTGCTATTAATAGCGGGAGGAGCGCAGATACGCAGTATTTT.

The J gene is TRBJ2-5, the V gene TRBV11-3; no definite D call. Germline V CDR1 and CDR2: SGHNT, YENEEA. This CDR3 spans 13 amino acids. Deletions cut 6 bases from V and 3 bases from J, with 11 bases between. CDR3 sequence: CASSPRAEETQYF. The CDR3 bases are TGTGCCAGCAGTCCAAGGGCAGAAGAGACCCAGTACTTC.

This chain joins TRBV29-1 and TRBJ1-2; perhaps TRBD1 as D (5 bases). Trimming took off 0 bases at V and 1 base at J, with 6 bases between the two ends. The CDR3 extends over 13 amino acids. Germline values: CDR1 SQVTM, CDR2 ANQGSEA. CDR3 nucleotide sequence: TGCAGCGTTGAAGAGCAGGGTAACTATGGCTACACCTTC. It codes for CSVEEQGNYGYTF.

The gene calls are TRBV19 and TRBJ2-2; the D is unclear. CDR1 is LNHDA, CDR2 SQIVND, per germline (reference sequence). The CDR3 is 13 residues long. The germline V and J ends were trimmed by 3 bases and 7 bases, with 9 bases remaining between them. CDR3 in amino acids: CASSIEANGELFF. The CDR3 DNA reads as TGTGCCAGTAGTATCGAAGCGAACGGGGAGCTGTTTTTT. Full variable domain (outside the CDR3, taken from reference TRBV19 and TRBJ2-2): DGGITQSPKYLFRKEGQNVTLSCEQNLNHDAMYWYRQDPGQGLRLIYYSQIVNDFQKGDIAEGYSVSREKKESFPLTVTSAQKNPTAFYLCASSIEANGELFFGEGSRLTVL.

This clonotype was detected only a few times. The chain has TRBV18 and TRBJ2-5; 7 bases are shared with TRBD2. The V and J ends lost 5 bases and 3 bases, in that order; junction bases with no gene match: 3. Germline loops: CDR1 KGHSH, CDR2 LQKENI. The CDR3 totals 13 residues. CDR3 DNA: TGTGCCAGCTCATCGCTAGCGGAAGAGACCCAGTACTTC. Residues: CASSSLAEETQYF. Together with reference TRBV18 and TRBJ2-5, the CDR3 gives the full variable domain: NAGVMQNPRHLVRRRGQEARLRCSPMKGHSHVYWYRQLPEEGLKFMVYLQKENIIDESGMPKERFSAEFPKEGPSILRIQQVVRGDSAAYFCASSSLAEETQYFGPGTRLLVL.

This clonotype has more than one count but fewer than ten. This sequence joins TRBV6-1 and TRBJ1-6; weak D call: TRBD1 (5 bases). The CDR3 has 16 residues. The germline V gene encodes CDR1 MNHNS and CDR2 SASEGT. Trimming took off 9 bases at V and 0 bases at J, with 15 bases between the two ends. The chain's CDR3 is CASCRGGGSYNSPLHF. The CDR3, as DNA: TGTGCCAGTTGCCGGGGGGGGGGCTCCTATAATTCACCCCTCCACTTT.

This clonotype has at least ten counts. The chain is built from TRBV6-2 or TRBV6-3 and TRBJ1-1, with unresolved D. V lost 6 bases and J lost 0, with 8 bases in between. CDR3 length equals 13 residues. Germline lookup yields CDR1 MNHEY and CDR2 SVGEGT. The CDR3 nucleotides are TGTGCCAGCAGCTATGTTATGAACACTGAAGCTTTCTTT. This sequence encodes CASSYVMNTEAFF.

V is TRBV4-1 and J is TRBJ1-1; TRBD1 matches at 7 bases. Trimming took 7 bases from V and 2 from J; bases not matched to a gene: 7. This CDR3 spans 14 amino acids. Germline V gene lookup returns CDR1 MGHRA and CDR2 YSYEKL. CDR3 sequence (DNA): TGCGCCAGCACACAACAGGGGAGCAACACTGAAGCTTTCTTT. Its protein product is CASTQQGSNTEAFF.

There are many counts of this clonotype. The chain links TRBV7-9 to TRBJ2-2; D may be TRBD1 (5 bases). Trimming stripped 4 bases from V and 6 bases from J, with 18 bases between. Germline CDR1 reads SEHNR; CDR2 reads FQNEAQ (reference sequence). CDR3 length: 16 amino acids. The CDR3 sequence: CASSYHQAGKAGELFF. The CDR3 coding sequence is TGTGCCAGCAGCTATCACCAGGCAGGGAAGGCCGGGGAGCTGTTTTTT.

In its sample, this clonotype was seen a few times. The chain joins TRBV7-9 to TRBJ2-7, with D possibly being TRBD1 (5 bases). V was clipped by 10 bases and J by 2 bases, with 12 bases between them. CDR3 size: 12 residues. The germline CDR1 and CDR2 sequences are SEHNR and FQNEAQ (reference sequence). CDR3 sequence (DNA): TGTGCCACCTCGGACACCACCTACGAGCAGTACTTC. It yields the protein CATSDTTYEQYF.

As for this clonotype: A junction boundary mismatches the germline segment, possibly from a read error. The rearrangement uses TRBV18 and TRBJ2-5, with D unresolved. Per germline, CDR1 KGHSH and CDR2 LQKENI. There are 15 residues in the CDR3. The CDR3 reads CASPPVTPSKETQYF. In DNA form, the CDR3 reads TGTGCCAGCCCACCCGTGACACCGAGTAAAGAGACCCAGTACTTC.

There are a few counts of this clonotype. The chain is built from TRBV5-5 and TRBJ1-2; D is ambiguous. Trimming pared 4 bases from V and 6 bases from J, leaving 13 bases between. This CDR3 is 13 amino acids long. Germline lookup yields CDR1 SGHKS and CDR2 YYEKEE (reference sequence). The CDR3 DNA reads TGTGCCAGCAGCCCTTCGGAGACACATGGCTACACCTTC. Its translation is CASSPSETHGYTF.

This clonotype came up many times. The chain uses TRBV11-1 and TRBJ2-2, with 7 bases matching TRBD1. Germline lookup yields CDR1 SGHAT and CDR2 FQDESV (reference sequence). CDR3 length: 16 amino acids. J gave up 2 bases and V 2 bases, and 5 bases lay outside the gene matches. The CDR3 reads CASSLPTGFNTGELFF. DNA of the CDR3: TGTGCCAGCAGCTTACCGACAGGGTTTAACACCGGGGAGCTGTTTTTT.